The rows below give T cell receptor beta chains drawn from one sample of a study of T cell repertoires in cytomegalovirus infection. One entry per CDR3 protein results from TCRdb running MiXCR on the reads. The table lists around 180,000 distinct CDR3 sequences, roughly a fifth of them singletons, with 2.5% to 3% in the top ten. Sequenced input: PBMCs. These TCRs come from a human donor in good health (CMV status not recorded). Some clones in this sample may be carry-over from other donors' samples. The CDR3 runs from the conserved cysteine through the conserved F or W. The D gene is left open where the match is weak. Clone size is not always given. Where it is, it says once, few, many or a class for expanded clones.

cdr3_length,j_call,v_call,clone_size,d_call,cdr3_nt,cdr3_aa
14,TRBJ2-7,TRBV7-1,NA,NA,TGTGCCAGCAGCCGAACAGGGACTAACTACGAGCAGTACTTC,CASSRTGTNYEQYF
16,TRBJ2-1,TRBV19,NA,TRBD2,TGTGCCAGTAGTCCAACGGGACTAGCGGGAGTGAATGAGCAGTTCTTC,CASSPTGLAGVNEQFF
18,TRBJ2-1,TRBV6-1,many,TRBD2,TGTGCCAGCAGTGAAGGGGCTAGCGGATTACACTCCTACAATGAGCAGTTCTTC,CASSEGASGLHSYNEQFF
14,TRBJ2-3,TRBV11-3,many,NA,TGTGCCAGCAGCTTTACCGAGGGGTCGGATACGCAGTATTTT,CASSFTEGSDTQYF
13,TRBJ1-1,TRBV6-1,many,NA,TGTGCCAGCAGCAGACCGGATAACACTGAAGCTTTCTTT,CASSRPDNTEAFF
15,TRBJ1-2,TRBV5-6,few,TRBD1,TGTGCCAGCAGCTTCGCCCTCGGGACAGGGTATGGCTACACCTTC,CASSFALGTGYGYTF
14,TRBJ2-1,TRBV15,NA,NA,TGTGCCACCAGCAGAGCCGTGGGGACGAATGAGCAGTTCTTC,CATSRAVGTNEQFF
16,TRBJ2-7,TRBV6-6,few,NA,TGTGCCAGCAGTTACTCGCCCTTTAGACAGGACACCGCACCTCACTTC,CASSYSPFRQDTAPHF
13,TRBJ1-1,TRBV6-6,few,NA,TGTGCCAGCAGCCGACTAGAGAACACTGAAGCTTTCTTT,CASSRLENTEAFF
15,TRBJ2-5,TRBV6-6,NA,NA,TGTGCCAGCAGTCCATCCGAACTGGGGCAAGAGACCCAGTACTTC,CASSPSELGQETQYF
16,TRBJ2-1,TRBV3-1,few,TRBD2,TGTGCCAGCAGCATAAGCGGGAAAAGTGGTGGAGATGAGCAGTTCTTC,CASSISGKSGGDEQFF
14,TRBJ1-5,TRBV6-2/TRBV6-3,NA,NA,TGTGCCAGCTGCTACGACAGGCGACCGGGGCCCCAGCATTTT,CASCYDRRPGPQHF
15,TRBJ1-3,TRBV29-1,NA,TRBD1,TGCAGCGTTGATCCGGGACAGGGATCTGGAAACACCATATATTTT,CSVDPGQGSGNTIYF
15,TRBJ1-1,TRBV12-3/TRBV12-4,many,NA,TGTGCCAGCAGTACTCACAGGGCGAAGAACACTGAAGCTTTCTTT,CASSTHRAKNTEAFF
14,TRBJ1-2,TRBV12-3/TRBV12-4,NA,NA,TGTGCCAGCAGTTTAGCCGGACAGCGGAGGAGCTACACCTTC,CASSLAGQRRSYTF
16,TRBJ2-1,TRBV3-1,once,TRBD1,TGTGCCAGCAGCCAAGCAGGGACAGGGGGACGAAATGAGCAGTTCTTC,CASSQAGTGGRNEQFF
16,TRBJ2-5,TRBV20-1,few,TRBD2,TGCAGTGCTAGACACGGACTAGCGGGGGGCGGGGAGACCCAGTACTTC,CSARHGLAGGGETQYF
15,TRBJ1-1,TRBV5-4,NA,TRBD1,TGTGCCAGCAGCTTGGCCGCAGGGGGAAACACTGAAGCTTTCTTT,CASSLAAGGNTEAFF